This paragraph covers one T cell receptor (beta chain) sequence. The CDR3 runs to 12 residues. CDR1 and CDR2 from the germline V gene are MNHEY and SVGEGT. The ends were cut back, 5 bases at V and 9 bases at J, with 11 bases in the middle. Sample time point: newly diagnosed GD, antithyroid drugs for less than 3 months. RNA extracted from PBMCs served as the sequencing template. This sample was included in a study of regulatory T cells in long-lasting Graves disease. HTBI primers from iRepertoire and Arm-PCR of CDR3 regions yielded the TCR beta libraries. TCRdb processed the multiplex PCR reads anew with MiXCR; each CDR3 protein has one entry. The repertoire consists of 350,000 to 550,000 distinct CDR3 sequences, with under 15% occurring once and the leading ten covering 16%. This same sample was also part of a study on T cells in Graves' hyperthyroidism and ophthalmopathy.

This chain uses TRBV6-2 or TRBV6-3 with TRBJ1-5; no definite D call. Sequencing was performed on peripheral blood mononuclear cells (PBMCs), taken at new diagnosis, from a patient treated with antithyroid drugs. The receptor was isolated from a woman aged 30 to 39 with Graves disease. CDR3 coding DNA: TGTGCCAGCAGTAAGCGTTTGTCGCCCCAGCATTTT. Its protein is CASSKRLSPQHF.